These 6 T cell receptor beta chains came from one sample sequenced in a study of T cell repertoires in cytomegalovirus infection. TCRdb called the reads again in MiXCR, with one record for every CDR3 protein. The sample has about 920,000 distinct CDR3 sequences, around 32% seen once. These receptors have no known antigen. The sequencing used cultured CD8+ T cells from PBMCs, collected from culture after CMV antigen stimulation. Source of these receptors: a human donor in good health (CMV status not recorded). Some clones in this sample may be carry-over from other donors' samples.

The chain is built from TRBV2 and TRBJ1-2; D gene uncertain. V was shortened by 10 bases and J by 5 bases, with 17 bases between the two germline ends. Germline lookup yields CDR1 SNHLY and CDR2 FYNNEI. The CDR3 is 13 residues long. The CDR3 DNA is TGTGCCACCCTTAAAGGAGGCCTTTATGGCTACACCTTC. It is translated as CATLKGGLYGYTF. Looking up the rest from reference TRBV2 and TRBJ1-2 gives the full variable domain: EPEVTQTPSHQVTQMGQEVILRCVPISNHLYFYWYRQILGQKVEFLVSFYNNEISEKSEIFDDQFSVERPDGSNFTLKIRSTKLEDSAMYFCATLKGGLYGYTFGSGTRLTVV.

Worth noting for this clonotype: A much larger clone lies a single base off, so this may be a read error. This chain uses TRBV7-6 with TRBJ2-7, with unresolved D. V was shortened by 5 bases and J by 0 bases, with 11 bases between the two germline ends. The germline V gene encodes CDR1 SGHVS and CDR2 FNYEAQ. This CDR3 comprises 14 residues. The CDR3 sequence is CASSPQSSSYEQYF. CDR3 DNA sequence: TGTGCCAGCAGCCCCCAGAGCAGCTCCTACGAGCAGTACTTC.

Many counts were recorded for this clonotype. The chain employs TRBV7-6 and TRBJ1-6; D gene unclear. The ends were cut back, 2 bases at V and 0 bases at J, with 5 bases in the middle. CDR3 size: 15 residues. CDR1 SGHVS and CDR2 FNYEAQ come from the germline V gene. DNA of the CDR3: TGTGCCAGCAGCTTACAGAGCTCCTATAATTCACCCCTCCACTTT. It encodes CASSLQSSYNSPLHF.

The genes are TRBV27 and TRBJ2-5, with a tentative D call TRBD1 (5 bases). The V gene lost 9 bases and the J gene lost 5 bases, with 16 bases spanning the gap. The CDR3 length is 13 residues. Germline V CDR1 and CDR2: MNHEY, SMNVEV (reference sequence). The CDR3 loop is CASAGWDWETQYF. CDR3 DNA: TGTGCCAGTGCAGGGTGGGATTGGGAGACCCAGTACTTC.

This clonotype has a count of ten or more. The chain joins TRBV7-8 to TRBJ1-2, with D tentatively TRBD1 (5 bases). CDR3 length: 13 amino acids. Per germline, CDR1 SGHVS and CDR2 FQNEAQ. V was pared by 5 bases and J by 5 bases, with 12 bases between. CDR3 coding DNA: TGTGCCAGCAGCACCGGGACGCTATATGGCTACACCTTC. Protein product: CASSTGTLYGYTF.

The V gene is TRBV15, the J gene TRBJ1-4; possibly TRBD1 for D (5 bases). The CDR3 sequence is 15 residues long. CDR1 and CDR2 (germline): LNHNV, YYDKDF (reference sequence). The V and J ends lost 1 base and 3 bases respectively, with 9 bases between them. CDR3 amino acids: CATSRVGGSNEKLFF. CDR3 coding DNA: TGTGCCACCAGCAGAGTTGGGGGTTCTAATGAAAAACTGTTTTTT.